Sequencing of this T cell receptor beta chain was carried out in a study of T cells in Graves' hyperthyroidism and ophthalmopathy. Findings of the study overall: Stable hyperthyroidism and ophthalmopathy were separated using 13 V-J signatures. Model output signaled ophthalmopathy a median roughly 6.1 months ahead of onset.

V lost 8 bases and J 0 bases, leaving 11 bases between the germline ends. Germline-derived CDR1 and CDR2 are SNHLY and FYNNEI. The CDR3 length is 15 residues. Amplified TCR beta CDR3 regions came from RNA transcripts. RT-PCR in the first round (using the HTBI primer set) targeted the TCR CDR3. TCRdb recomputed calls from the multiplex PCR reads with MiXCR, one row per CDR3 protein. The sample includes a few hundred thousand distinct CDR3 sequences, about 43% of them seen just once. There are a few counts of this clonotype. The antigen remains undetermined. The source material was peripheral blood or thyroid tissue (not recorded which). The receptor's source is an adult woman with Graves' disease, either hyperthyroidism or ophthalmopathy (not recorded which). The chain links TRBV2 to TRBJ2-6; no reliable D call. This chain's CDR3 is CASRGWSSGANVLTF. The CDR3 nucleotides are TGTGCCAGCCGTGGTTGGAGCTCTGGGGCCAACGTCCTGACTTTC.